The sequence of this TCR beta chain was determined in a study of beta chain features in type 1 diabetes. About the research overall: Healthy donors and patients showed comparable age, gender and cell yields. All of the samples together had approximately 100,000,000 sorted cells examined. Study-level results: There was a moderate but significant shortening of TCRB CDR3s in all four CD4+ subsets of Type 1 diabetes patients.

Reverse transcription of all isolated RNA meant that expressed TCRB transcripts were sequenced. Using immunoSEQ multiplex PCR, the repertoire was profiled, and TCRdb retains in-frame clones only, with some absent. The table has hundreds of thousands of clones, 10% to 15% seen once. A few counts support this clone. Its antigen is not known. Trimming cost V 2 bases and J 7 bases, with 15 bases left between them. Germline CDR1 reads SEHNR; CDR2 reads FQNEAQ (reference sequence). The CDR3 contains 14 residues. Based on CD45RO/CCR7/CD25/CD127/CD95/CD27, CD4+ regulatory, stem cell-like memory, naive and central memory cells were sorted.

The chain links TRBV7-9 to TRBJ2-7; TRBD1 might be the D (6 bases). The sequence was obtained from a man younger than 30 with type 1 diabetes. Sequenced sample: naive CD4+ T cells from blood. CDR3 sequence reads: CASSLPLDSREQYF. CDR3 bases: TGTGCCAGCAGCTTACCCTTGGACAGTAGAGAGCAGTACTTC.